This T cell receptor (beta chain) was documented in a study of cytomegalovirus exposure and HLA in healthy donors. Overall study findings and caveats: Among TCR beta chains, those listed as cytomegalovirus-associated numbered fewer than 200. While the bulk of TCR sequences proved rare, some public TCRs turned up in many donors. That first-cohort TCR clusters tended to co-occur in the 95 to 150 validation repertoires was found in a later analysis. A few chains tied to CMV proved CMV antigen-specific in vitro.

Note on this clone: The antigen is not known.

TCRdb's copy holds only in-frame clones and misses some; the assay was immunoSEQ multiplex PCR. The sample carries 150,000 to 200,000 clones, roughly 82% recorded once. The TCR comes from a woman between 18 and 29 years old in good health and CMV-seronegative. The sequencing input was PBMCs.

The CDR3 DNA reads as TGTGCCAGCAGTTTGGGGCCCACCACAGATACGCAGTATTTT. Protein: CASSLGPTTDTQYF. The chain links TRBV27 to TRBJ2-3; maybe TRBD1 (5 bases). Per germline, CDR1 MNHEY and CDR2 SMNVEV (reference sequence). The CDR3 runs 14 residues. Trimming cost V 3 bases and J 2 bases, with 9 bases left between them.